A selection of T cell receptor beta chains follows, all from one sample in a study of T-cell reconstitution after alpha-beta-depleted transplantation in children. TCRdb redid the calling of the PCR reads with MiXCR, one entry per CDR3 protein. The sample contains 420,000 or so distinct CDR3 sequences, about a tenth of which appear only once. Sample: PBMCs from the stem cell graft donor, taken from the stem cell graft. These receptors all come from a human donor who donated a stem cell graft to a child with acute myeloid leukemia. CDR3s include the opening cysteine and the closing phenylalanine or tryptophan. Each record gives: J gene, clone size, V gene, D gene, CDR3 DNA, CDR3 protein. A D gene is named only where the DNA matches it firmly. Only part of the rows carry a size: once, few, many, or a class if the clone is expanded.

J gene: TRBJ1-4; clone size: NA; V gene: TRBV25-1; D gene: NA; CDR3 DNA: TGTGCCAGCAGTGAATATCCAACTAATGAAAAACTGTTTTTT; CDR3 protein: CASSEYPTNEKLFF
J gene: TRBJ1-6; clone size: NA; V gene: TRBV20-1; D gene: TRBD1; CDR3 DNA: TGCAGTGCTACCCTCGGACAGGGGATTAGTTCACCCCTCCACTTT; CDR3 protein: CSATLGQGISSPLHF
J gene: TRBJ1-1; clone size: NA; V gene: TRBV6-1; D gene: NA; CDR3 DNA: TGTGCCAGCAGACAGGGCTCCACTGAAGCTTTCTTT; CDR3 protein: CASRQGSTEAFF
J gene: TRBJ2-1; clone size: NA; V gene: TRBV5-5; D gene: NA; CDR3 DNA: TGTGCCAGCAGCTTGGATCCAGGCAATGAGCAGTTCTTC; CDR3 protein: CASSLDPGNEQFF
J gene: TRBJ2-7; clone size: NA; V gene: TRBV6-1; D gene: NA; CDR3 DNA: TGTGCCAGCAGTGACGGGCTTCCCCCCTCGGAGTACTTC; CDR3 protein: CASSDGLPPSEYF
J gene: TRBJ2-1; clone size: many; V gene: TRBV3-1; D gene: NA; CDR3 DNA: TGTGCCAGCAGCCTGCTGTCCGGGACTCCACCCCGTGAGCAGTTCTTC; CDR3 protein: CASSLLSGTPPREQFF
J gene: TRBJ2-6; clone size: many; V gene: TRBV12-3/TRBV12-4; D gene: NA; CDR3 DNA: TGTGCCAGCAGCCCGACAGACTCTGGGGCCAACGTCCTGACTTTC; CDR3 protein: CASSPTDSGANVLTF
J gene: TRBJ2-3; clone size: NA; V gene: TRBV5-1; D gene: NA; CDR3 DNA: TGCGCCAGCAGCCTTTCTAGAGACCCAGATACGCAGTATTTT; CDR3 protein: CASSLSRDPDTQYF
J gene: TRBJ2-7; clone size: NA; V gene: TRBV7-8; D gene: NA; CDR3 DNA: TGTGCCAGCAGCTGGGACTGGAAATCCTACGAGCAGTACTTC; CDR3 protein: CASSWDWKSYEQYF
J gene: TRBJ2-7; clone size: NA; V gene: TRBV20-1; D gene: TRBD1; CDR3 DNA: TGCAGTGCTCCACGGACAGGGGGCATCTACGAGCAGTACTTC; CDR3 protein: CSAPRTGGIYEQYF
J gene: TRBJ2-1; clone size: NA; V gene: TRBV7-2; D gene: NA; CDR3 DNA: TGTGCCAGCAGCTTAGGGCTAGCGTGGAGCTCCTACAATGAGCAGTTCTTC; CDR3 protein: CASSLGLAWSSYNEQFF
J gene: TRBJ2-5; clone size: NA; V gene: TRBV6-1; D gene: NA; CDR3 DNA: TGTGCCAGCACGCGAGCAGCTCAAGAGACCCAGTACTTC; CDR3 protein: CASTRAAQETQYF
J gene: TRBJ1-2; clone size: few; V gene: TRBV20-1; D gene: TRBD1; CDR3 DNA: TGCAGTGCTAGCCTATCTTCGGTCAGGGGGACTGGCTACACCTTC; CDR3 protein: CSASLSSVRGTGYTF
J gene: TRBJ1-2; clone size: NA; V gene: TRBV2; D gene: NA; CDR3 DNA: TGTGCCAGCAGTGAAGGGACTGTGAACTATGGCTACACCTTC; CDR3 protein: CASSEGTVNYGYTF
J gene: TRBJ1-2; clone size: NA; V gene: TRBV9; D gene: TRBD1; CDR3 DNA: TGTGCCAGCAGCACTGGGACAGGAGGATATGGCTACACCTTC; CDR3 protein: CASSTGTGGYGYTF
J gene: TRBJ1-5; clone size: NA; V gene: TRBV6-5; D gene: NA; CDR3 DNA: TGTGCCAGCAGTTACTCGTATTTTCAGCCCCAGCATTTT; CDR3 protein: CASSYSYFQPQHF
J gene: TRBJ2-5; clone size: many; V gene: TRBV11-2; D gene: NA; CDR3 DNA: TGTGCCAGCAGCTTAGGAATGGTGTCGATCCAGTACTTC; CDR3 protein: CASSLGMVSIQYF
J gene: TRBJ2-2; clone size: many; V gene: TRBV10-3; D gene: NA; CDR3 DNA: TGTGCCATCAGTGAGACTGGGTGGGAATCCGGGGAGCTGTTTTTT; CDR3 protein: CAISETGWESGELFF
J gene: TRBJ2-7; clone size: few; V gene: TRBV5-4; D gene: NA; CDR3 DNA: TGTGCCAGCAGCTTTGAGGTCAGTTCCTACGAGCAGTACTTC; CDR3 protein: CASSFEVSSYEQYF
J gene: TRBJ2-7; clone size: NA; V gene: TRBV20-1; D gene: NA; CDR3 DNA: TGCAGTGCCAGAGGTGTCAGGGGCTCCTACGAGCAGTACTTC; CDR3 protein: CSARGVRGSYEQYF
J gene: TRBJ2-4; clone size: many; V gene: TRBV7-8; D gene: NA; CDR3 DNA: TGTGCCAGCAGCCGCGGAGAGTCCCTAGCCAAAAACATTCAGTACTTC; CDR3 protein: CASSRGESLAKNIQYF
J gene: TRBJ2-2; clone size: NA; V gene: TRBV5-1; D gene: NA; CDR3 DNA: TGCGCCAGCAGCCGGACTACATTCACCGGGGAGCTGTTTTTT; CDR3 protein: CASSRTTFTGELFF
J gene: TRBJ1-6; clone size: NA; V gene: TRBV5-1; D gene: NA; CDR3 DNA: TGCGCCAGCAGCCCGCAGGGTCTGGTGCATAATTCACCCCTCCACTTT; CDR3 protein: CASSPQGLVHNSPLHF
J gene: TRBJ1-2; clone size: NA; V gene: TRBV19; D gene: NA; CDR3 DNA: TGTGCCAGTGTTAAACAGGGAGGGGGCTATGGCTACACCTTC; CDR3 protein: CASVKQGGGYGYTF
J gene: TRBJ1-5; clone size: NA; V gene: TRBV20-1; D gene: NA; CDR3 DNA: TGCAGTGCTAGAGAGGGGGTGTTCGACAATCAGCCCCAGCATTTT; CDR3 protein: CSAREGVFDNQPQHF
J gene: TRBJ2-1; clone size: many; V gene: TRBV5-1; D gene: NA; CDR3 DNA: TGCGCCAGCAGCGCCGGACAAAGCTCCTACAATGAGCAGTTCTTC; CDR3 protein: CASSAGQSSYNEQFF
J gene: TRBJ2-5; clone size: NA; V gene: TRBV19; D gene: TRBD1; CDR3 DNA: TGTGCCACCGCGACAGGGGGCCTGATGGAGACCCAGTACTTC; CDR3 protein: CATATGGLMETQYF
J gene: TRBJ2-2; clone size: NA; V gene: TRBV15; D gene: NA; CDR3 DNA: TGTGCCACCAGCAGAGTGGGACAGAACACCGGGGAGCTGTTTTTT; CDR3 protein: CATSRVGQNTGELFF
J gene: TRBJ2-7; clone size: NA; V gene: TRBV27; D gene: NA; CDR3 DNA: TGTGCCAGCAGTTTAAGGGACACCTACTCCTACGAGCAGTACTTC; CDR3 protein: CASSLRDTYSYEQYF
J gene: TRBJ2-4; clone size: NA; V gene: TRBV5-1; D gene: NA; CDR3 DNA: TGCGCCAGCAGCGCCGGGGCGCTGGCCAAAAACACTCAGTACTTC; CDR3 protein: CASSAGALAKNTQYF
J gene: TRBJ2-3; clone size: NA; V gene: TRBV25-1; D gene: TRBD2; CDR3 DNA: TGTGCCAGCAGTGAATTTTTCGCGGCGGGAGGGGTCTCAGATACGCAGTATTTT; CDR3 protein: CASSEFFAAGGVSDTQYF
J gene: TRBJ2-3; clone size: few; V gene: TRBV7-9; D gene: NA; CDR3 DNA: TGTGCCAGCAGCTTACCGAGTTTTGCGGGACCCCCAGATACGCAGTATTTT; CDR3 protein: CASSLPSFAGPPDTQYF
J gene: TRBJ2-3; clone size: NA; V gene: TRBV7-2; D gene: NA; CDR3 DNA: TGTGCCAGCAGCTCCCTTTCGTCCCTCACAGATACGCAGTATTTT; CDR3 protein: CASSSLSSLTDTQYF
J gene: TRBJ2-4; clone size: NA; V gene: TRBV10-3; D gene: NA; CDR3 DNA: TGTGCCATCAGTGAATCACAGGGCCAAAAAAACATTCAGTACTTC; CDR3 protein: CAISESQGQKNIQYF
J gene: TRBJ1-1; clone size: NA; V gene: TRBV20-1; D gene: NA; CDR3 DNA: TGCAGTGCTAGAGAATCCTCCGGGGCCACTGAAGCTTTCTTT; CDR3 protein: CSARESSGATEAFF
J gene: TRBJ1-2; clone size: NA; V gene: TRBV7-2; D gene: NA; CDR3 DNA: TGTGCCAGCAGCTTAGTGTTATCCCCCGTCTATGGCTACACCTTC; CDR3 protein: CASSLVLSPVYGYTF
J gene: TRBJ2-2; clone size: few; V gene: TRBV25-1; D gene: NA; CDR3 DNA: TGTGCCAGTACCCTCGGGACGGTCACCGGGGAGCTGTTTTTT; CDR3 protein: CASTLGTVTGELFF
J gene: TRBJ1-1; clone size: few; V gene: TRBV2; D gene: NA; CDR3 DNA: TGTGCCAGCAGTGAAGGTACCCAGGGGGCTTTCTTT; CDR3 protein: CASSEGTQGAFF
J gene: TRBJ1-5; clone size: many; V gene: TRBV2; D gene: NA; CDR3 DNA: TGTGCCAGCAGTGAACGTACAGCAAATCAGCCCCAGCATTTT; CDR3 protein: CASSERTANQPQHF
J gene: TRBJ2-1; clone size: NA; V gene: TRBV27; D gene: NA; CDR3 DNA: TGTGCCAGCAGTTTCGGGAGCTCCTACAATAAGCAGTTCTTC; CDR3 protein: CASSFGSSYNKQFF
J gene: TRBJ1-5; clone size: NA; V gene: TRBV18; D gene: NA; CDR3 DNA: TGTGCCAGCACCACACAACCCCAGCATTTT; CDR3 protein: CASTTQPQHF
J gene: TRBJ2-7; clone size: NA; V gene: TRBV20-1; D gene: NA; CDR3 DNA: TGCAGTGCTAGAGATCCCGACCGACTCGCCGAGCAGTACTTC; CDR3 protein: CSARDPDRLAEQYF
J gene: TRBJ1-2; clone size: NA; V gene: TRBV11-2; D gene: NA; CDR3 DNA: TGTGCCAGCAGCACGACGGACAGTGGCTACACCTTC; CDR3 protein: CASSTTDSGYTF
J gene: TRBJ2-4; clone size: few; V gene: TRBV5-5; D gene: NA; CDR3 DNA: TGTGCCAGCAGCCCTGGACAGCACAAAAACATTCAGTACTTC; CDR3 protein: CASSPGQHKNIQYF